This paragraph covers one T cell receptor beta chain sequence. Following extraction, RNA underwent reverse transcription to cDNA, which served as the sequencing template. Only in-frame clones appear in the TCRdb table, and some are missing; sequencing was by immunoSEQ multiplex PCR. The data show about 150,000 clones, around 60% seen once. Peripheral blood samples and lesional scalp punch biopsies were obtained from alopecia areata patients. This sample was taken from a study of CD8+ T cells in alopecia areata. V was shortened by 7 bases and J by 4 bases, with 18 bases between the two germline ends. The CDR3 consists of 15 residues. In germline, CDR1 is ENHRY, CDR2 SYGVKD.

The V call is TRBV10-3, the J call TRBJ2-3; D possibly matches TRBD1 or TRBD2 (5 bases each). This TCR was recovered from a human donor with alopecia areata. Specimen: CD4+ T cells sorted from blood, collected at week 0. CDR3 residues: CAITDGRGPADTQYF. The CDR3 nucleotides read TGTGCCATCACCGACGGCCGGGGCCCCGCAGATACGCAGTATTTT.